This T cell receptor beta chain was identified during a study of post-analysis software for immune sequencing data. Across the study: Some patients lacked subtype; others had relapsing-remitting, secondary progressive or progressive-relapsing disease.

Whole-study results and caveats: Compared against controls, patients with multiple sclerosis displayed significantly lower normalized Chao1 diversity.

Of note for this clonotype: What it recognizes is unknown.

Unique molecular identifiers were carried by the TCR beta cDNA libraries. TCRdb re-analysed the PCR reads in MiXCR, keeping a single row per CDR3 protein. Of approximately 440,000 distinct CDR3 sequences listed, roughly 45% are singletons. Sample: blood. The receptor's source is a girl aged 5 to 17 with multiple sclerosis.

The CDR3 DNA is TGTGCCAGCAACAGACCGGGACAGGGCCCCTTAGAAAGCAATCAGCCCCAGCATTTT. This translates into CASNRPGQGPLESNQPQHF. The chain employs TRBV6-2 or TRBV6-3 and TRBJ1-5, with TRBD1 matching 9 bases. V was clipped by 7 bases and J by 1 base; unmatched bases: 17. The CDR3 is 19 residues long. Germline V gene data show CDR1 as MNHEY and CDR2 as SVGEGT.